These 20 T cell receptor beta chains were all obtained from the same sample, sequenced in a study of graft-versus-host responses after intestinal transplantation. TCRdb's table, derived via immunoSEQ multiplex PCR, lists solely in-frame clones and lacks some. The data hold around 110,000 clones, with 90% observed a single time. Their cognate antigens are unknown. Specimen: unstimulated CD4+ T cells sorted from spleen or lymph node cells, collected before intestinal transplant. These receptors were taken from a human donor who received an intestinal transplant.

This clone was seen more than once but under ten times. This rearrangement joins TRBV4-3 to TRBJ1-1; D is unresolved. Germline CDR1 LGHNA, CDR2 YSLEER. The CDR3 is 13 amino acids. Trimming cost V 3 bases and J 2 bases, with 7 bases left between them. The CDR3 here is CASSHIRNTEAFF. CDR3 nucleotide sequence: TGCGCCAGCAGCCATATCAGAAACACTGAAGCTTTCTTT.

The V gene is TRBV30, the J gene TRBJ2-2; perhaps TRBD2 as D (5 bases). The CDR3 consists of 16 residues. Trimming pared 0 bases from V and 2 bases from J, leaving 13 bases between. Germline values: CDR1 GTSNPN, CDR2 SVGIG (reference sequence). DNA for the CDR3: TGTGCCTGGAGTGTTCCGTGGCGGGTCAACACCGGGGAGCTGTTTTTT. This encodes CAWSVPWRVNTGELFF.

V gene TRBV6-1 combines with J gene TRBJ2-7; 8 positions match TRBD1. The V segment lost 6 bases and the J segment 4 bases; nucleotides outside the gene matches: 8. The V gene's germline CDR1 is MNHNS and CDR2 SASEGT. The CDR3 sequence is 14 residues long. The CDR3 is CASSPRDRQYEQYF. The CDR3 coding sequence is TGTGCCAGCAGCCCCCGGGACAGGCAGTACGAGCAGTACTTC.

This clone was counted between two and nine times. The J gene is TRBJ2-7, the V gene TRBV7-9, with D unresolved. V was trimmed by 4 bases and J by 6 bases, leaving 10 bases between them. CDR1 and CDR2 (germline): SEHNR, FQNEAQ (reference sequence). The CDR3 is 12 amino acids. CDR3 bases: TGTGCCAGCAGCTCCGGGTCGCTCGAGCAGTACTTC. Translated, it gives CASSSGSLEQYF.

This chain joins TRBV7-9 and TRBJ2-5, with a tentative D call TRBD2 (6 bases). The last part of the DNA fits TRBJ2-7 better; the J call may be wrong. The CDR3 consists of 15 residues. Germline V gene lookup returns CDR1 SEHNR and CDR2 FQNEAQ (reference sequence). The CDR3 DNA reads TGTGCCAGCAGCTTTTACGGGGGTTCAACCTACGAGCAGTACTTC. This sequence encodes CASSFYGGSTYEQYF.

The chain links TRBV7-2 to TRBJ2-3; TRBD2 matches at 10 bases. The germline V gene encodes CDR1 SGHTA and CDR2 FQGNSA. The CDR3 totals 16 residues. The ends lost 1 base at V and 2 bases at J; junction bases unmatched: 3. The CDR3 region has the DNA TGTGCCAGCAGCTTAGACGGACTAGCGGTCACAGATACGCAGTATTTT. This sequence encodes CASSLDGLAVTDTQYF.

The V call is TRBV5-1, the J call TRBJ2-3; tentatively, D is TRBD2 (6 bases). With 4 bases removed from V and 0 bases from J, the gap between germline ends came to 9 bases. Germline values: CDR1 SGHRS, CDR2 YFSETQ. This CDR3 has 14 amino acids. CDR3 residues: CASSRGLSTDTQYF. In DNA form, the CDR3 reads TGCGCCAGCAGCCGGGGACTGAGCACAGATACGCAGTATTTT.

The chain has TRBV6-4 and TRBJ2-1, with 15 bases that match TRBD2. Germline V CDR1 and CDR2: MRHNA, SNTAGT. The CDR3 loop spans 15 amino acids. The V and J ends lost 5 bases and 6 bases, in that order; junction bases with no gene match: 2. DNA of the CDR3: TGTGCCAGCAGTAGGGGACTAGCGGGAGGCAATGAGCAGTTCTTC. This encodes CASSRGLAGGNEQFF.

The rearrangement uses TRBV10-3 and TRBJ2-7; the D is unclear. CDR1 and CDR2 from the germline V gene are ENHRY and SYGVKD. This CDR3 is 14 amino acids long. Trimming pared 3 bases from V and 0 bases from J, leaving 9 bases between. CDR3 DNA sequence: TGTGCCATCAGTGATGGCACGCACTCCTACGAGCAGTACTTC. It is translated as CAISDGTHSYEQYF.

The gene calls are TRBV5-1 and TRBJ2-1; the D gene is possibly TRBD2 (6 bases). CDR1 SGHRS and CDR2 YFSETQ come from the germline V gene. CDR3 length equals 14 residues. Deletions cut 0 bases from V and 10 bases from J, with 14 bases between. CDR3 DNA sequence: TGCGCCAGCAGCTTGGCCTCTCCCAGCGGGGAGCAGTTCTTC. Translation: CASSLASPSGEQFF.

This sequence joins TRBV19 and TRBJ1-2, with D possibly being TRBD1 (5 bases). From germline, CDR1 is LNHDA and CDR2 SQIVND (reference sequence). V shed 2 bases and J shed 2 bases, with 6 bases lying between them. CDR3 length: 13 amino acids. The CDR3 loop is CASSIKGNYGYTF. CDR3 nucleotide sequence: TGTGCCAGTAGTATAAAGGGGAACTATGGCTACACCTTC. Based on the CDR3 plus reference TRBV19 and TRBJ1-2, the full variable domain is DGGITQSPKYLFRKEGQNVTLSCEQNLNHDAMYWYRQDPGQGLRLIYYSQIVNDFQKGDIAEGYSVSREKKESFPLTVTSAQKNPTAFYLCASSIKGNYGYTFGSGTRLTVV.

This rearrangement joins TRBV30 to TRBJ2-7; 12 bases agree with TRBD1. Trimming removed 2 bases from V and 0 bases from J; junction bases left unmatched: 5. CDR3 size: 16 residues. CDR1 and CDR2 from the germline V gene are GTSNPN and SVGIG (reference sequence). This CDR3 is CAWSRGDRGLSYEQYF. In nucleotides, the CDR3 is TGTGCCTGGAGTCGTGGGGACAGGGGGCTCTCCTACGAGCAGTACTTC.

Here the CDR3 DNA reads TGTGCCAGTAGTGGTCAGGGAGGACAGCCCCAGCATTTT. Protein: CASSGQGGQPQHF. The genes are TRBV19 and TRBJ1-5; D possibly corresponds to TRBD1 (5 bases). This CDR3 has 13 residues. Germline CDR1 reads LNHDA; CDR2 reads SQIVND (reference sequence). Deletions cut 5 bases from V and 7 bases from J, with 12 bases between. Full variable domain (rest looked up from reference TRBV19 and TRBJ1-5): DGGITQSPKYLFRKEGQNVTLSCEQNLNHDAMYWYRQDPGQGLRLIYYSQIVNDFQKGDIAEGYSVSREKKESFPLTVTSAQKNPTAFYLCASSGQGGQPQHFGDGTRLSIL.

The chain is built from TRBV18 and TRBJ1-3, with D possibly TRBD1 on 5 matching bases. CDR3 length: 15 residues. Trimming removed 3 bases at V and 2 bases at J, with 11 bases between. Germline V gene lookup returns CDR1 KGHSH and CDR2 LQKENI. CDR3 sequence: CASSPPGHPGNTIYF. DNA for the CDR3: TGTGCCAGCTCACCTCCCGGACACCCTGGAAACACCATATATTTT.

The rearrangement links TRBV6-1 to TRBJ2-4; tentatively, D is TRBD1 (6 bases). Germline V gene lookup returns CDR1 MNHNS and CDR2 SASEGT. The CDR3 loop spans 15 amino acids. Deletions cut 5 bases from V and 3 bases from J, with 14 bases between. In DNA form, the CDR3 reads TGTGCCAGCAGTTTGTGGGTAGGGGGCAAAAACATTCAGTACTTC. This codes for CASSLWVGGKNIQYF.

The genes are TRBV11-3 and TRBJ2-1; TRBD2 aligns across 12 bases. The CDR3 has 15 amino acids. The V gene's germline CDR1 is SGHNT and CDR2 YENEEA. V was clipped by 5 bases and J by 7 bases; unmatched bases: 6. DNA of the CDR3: TGTGCCAGCAGCCAAGGACTAGCGGGGAGAAATGAGCAGTTCTTC. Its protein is CASSQGLAGRNEQFF.

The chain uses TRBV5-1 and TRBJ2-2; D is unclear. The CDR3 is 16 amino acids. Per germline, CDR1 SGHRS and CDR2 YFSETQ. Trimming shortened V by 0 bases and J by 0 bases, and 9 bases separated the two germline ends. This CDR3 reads CASSLDPHANTGELFF. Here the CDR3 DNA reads TGCGCCAGCAGCTTGGATCCACACGCGAACACCGGGGAGCTGTTTTTT.

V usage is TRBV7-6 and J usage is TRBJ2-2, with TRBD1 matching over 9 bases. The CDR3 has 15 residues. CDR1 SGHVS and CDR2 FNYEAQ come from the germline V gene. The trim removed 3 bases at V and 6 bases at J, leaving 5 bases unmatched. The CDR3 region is CASSFRDRDSGELFF. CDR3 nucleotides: TGTGCCAGCAGCTTCCGGGACAGGGATTCCGGGGAGCTGTTTTTT.

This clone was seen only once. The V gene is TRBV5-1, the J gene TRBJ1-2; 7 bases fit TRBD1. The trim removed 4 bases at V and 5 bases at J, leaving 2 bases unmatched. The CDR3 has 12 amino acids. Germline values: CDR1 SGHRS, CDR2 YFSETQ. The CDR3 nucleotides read TGCGCCAGCAGCCGGGACAGTTATGGCTACACCTTC. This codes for CASSRDSYGYTF.

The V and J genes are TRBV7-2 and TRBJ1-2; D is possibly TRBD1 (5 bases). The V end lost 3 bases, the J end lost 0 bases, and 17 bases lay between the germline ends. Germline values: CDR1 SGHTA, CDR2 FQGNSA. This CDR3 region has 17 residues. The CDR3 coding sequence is TGTGCCAGCAGCTTTATTAAAAAACAGGCAGCTAACTATGGCTACACCTTC. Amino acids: CASSFIKKQAANYGYTF.